A few counts support the clone carrying this T cell receptor beta chain. Through Arm-PCR of CDR3 regions and iRepertoire HTBI primers, TCR beta libraries were built. One entry per CDR3 protein, called by TCRdb with MiXCR from the multiplex PCR reads. The table has fewer than 400,000 distinct CDR3 sequences, less than 25% seen once. The time point denotes: persistent/refractory GD, antithyroid drugs over 5 years with positive TRAb. PBMC RNA served as the TCR library source. Looked up from germline, CDR1 is SGHTA and CDR2 is FQGNSA. The CDR3 consists of 15 residues. Trimming shortened V by 2 bases and J by 4 bases, and 12 bases separated the two germline ends. This sample is part of a study of regulatory T cells in long-lasting Graves disease.

This chain connects TRBV7-2 to TRBJ1-5; D is possibly TRBD1 (6 bases). The source is a female donor with Graves disease. Source: peripheral blood mononuclear cells (PBMCs), taken when the disease was refractory, from a patient treated with antithyroid drugs. CDR3 nucleotides: TGTGCCAGCAGCTTAAGGGGGGGTCTTAATCAGCCCCAGCATTTT. Residues: CASSLRGGLNQPQHF.